This is a list of T cell receptor beta chains from one sample in a study of OX40 agonist ivuxolimab in advanced cancers. The method was immunoSEQ multiplex PCR; TCRdb's version includes in-frame clones alone and lacks a portion of them. The repertoire holds some 77,000 clones, with around 86% as singletons. The sample was CD4+ or CD8+ T cells sorted from blood, taken in a trial of the OX40 agonist ivuxolimab. The receptors were sampled from an adult with an advanced solid tumor such as melanoma, head and neck, liver or kidney cancer. Each CDR3 is given with its conserved first and last residue. Each record gives: V gene, clone size, D gene, CDR3 protein. A D gene is named only where the DNA matches it firmly. The size of a clone is reported for some rows only, either as once, few or many, or as a class for expanded clones.

V: TRBV30; size: NA; D: NA; CDR3: CAWTLRGAAYNEQFF
V: TRBV5-6; size: NA; D: NA; CDR3: CASSSGVQETQYF
V: TRBV27; size: NA; D: NA; CDR3: CASSHYEANTEAFF
V: TRBV30; size: NA; D: NA; CDR3: CAWRLVSTDTQYF
V: TRBV6-5; size: NA; D: NA; CDR3: CASSYGAETKNIQYF
V: TRBV6-5; size: NA; D: TRBD1; CDR3: CASSFGTGIIYEQFF
V: TRBV7-8; size: NA; D: TRBD2; CDR3: CASSLVLAGSYNEQFF
V: TRBV27; size: NA; D: NA; CDR3: CASRISRASTDTQYF
V: TRBV19; size: many; D: TRBD1; CDR3: CATRDRGGNTEAFF
V: TRBV13; size: NA; D: NA; CDR3: CASSWLRGYEQYF
V: TRBV6-1; size: NA; D: NA; CDR3: CASSEPVNSNQPQHF
V: TRBV10-3; size: NA; D: TRBD2; CDR3: CAISTSGGVYTGELFF
V: TRBV28; size: NA; D: NA; CDR3: CASSFRAGNTIYF
V: TRBV9; size: NA; D: NA; CDR3: CASSPRSGNSGNTIYF
V: TRBV7-2; size: NA; D: NA; CDR3: CASSPWYGYTF
V: TRBV10-3; size: NA; D: NA; CDR3: CAIRGARENTEAFF